This TCR beta chain comes out of a study of T-cell reconstitution after alpha-beta-depleted transplantation in children. Whole-study results and caveats: Several hundred rapidly expanded clones from non-depleted graft cells reportedly supplied alpha-beta T cells about two months post-transplant. Recipient T cells and thymic progenitors that survived were the source of the high TCRbeta diversity seen at day 60 in some patients. The authors attributed T-cell counts and diversity one year after transplant mostly to newly produced T cells.

In regard to this clonotype: Its antigen is undetermined.

Library preparation (for TCRbeta) was performed with unique molecular identifiers. MiXCR was run by TCRdb on the PCR reads, yielding one entry per CDR3 protein. Of some 310,000 distinct CDR3 sequences listed, around 25% are singletons. Germline V lookup: CDR1 SGHTA, CDR2 FQGTGA. The CDR3 totals 16 residues. V was clipped by 6 bases and J by 0 bases, with 12 bases between them. The source of this sequence is a male patient under 18 who had a stem cell transplant for acute lymphoblastic leukemia, so the T cells may come from the graft donor. Sequenced here: PBMCs, mostly from graft donor cells, sampled 180 days after TCRalphabeta/CD19-depleted stem cell transplant. The J gene is TRBJ2-6, the V gene TRBV7-3; no definite D call. CDR3 DNA: TGTGCCAGCAGGCCATCTCTTCTCTCTGGGGCCAACGTCCTGACTTTC. Its protein product is CASRPSLLSGANVLTF.